This passage covers 25 T cell receptor beta chains from one sample sequenced in a study of CD8 T cells in Susac syndrome. A quantity of roughly 0.5 to 1 ug RNA underwent reverse transcription using random hexamers. TCRdb fed the immunoSEQ multiplex PCR reads into MiXCR, producing one record per CDR3 protein. The table includes some 180,000 distinct CDR3 sequences, around 94% detected once. The specimen sequenced was CD4+ T cells from PBMCs. Receptor source: a human donor with Susac syndrome.

V and J are TRBV20-1 and TRBJ1-3, with unresolved D. Germline V gene sequence: CDR1 DFQATT, CDR2 SNEGSKA (reference sequence). This CDR3 is 16 amino acids long. V was trimmed by 0 bases and J by 0 bases, leaving 12 bases between them. CDR3 in amino acids: CSARDLGSSSGNTIYF. Here the CDR3 DNA reads TGCAGTGCTAGAGATCTTGGCTCGAGCTCTGGAAACACCATATATTTT.

For the CDR3, the DNA is TGCGCCAGCAGCTCGGACAGTAACTCACCCCTCCACTTT. It is translated as CASSSDSNSPLHF. The chain has TRBV5-1 and TRBJ1-6; the D gene is possibly TRBD1 (6 bases). This CDR3 has 13 residues. The germline V and J ends were trimmed by 3 bases and 10 bases, with 11 bases remaining between them. Per the germline V gene, CDR1 is SGHRS and CDR2 is YFSETQ.

This clonotype has only a few counts. One junction end does not reproduce the germline sequence, and a read error may be involved. The J gene is TRBJ2-1, the V gene TRBV7-7; no firm D call. Germline V gene data show CDR1 as SSHAT and CDR2 as FNYEAQ (reference sequence). The length of the CDR3 is 14 residues. The CDR3 is CASSLASGYNEQFF. The CDR3 DNA is TGTGCTAGCAGCTTAGCCTCGGGCTACAATGAGCAGTTCTTC.

The rearrangement uses TRBV18 and TRBJ2-1, with 14 nucleotides matching TRBD2. The CDR3 runs 17 residues. The germline V gene encodes CDR1 KGHSH and CDR2 LQKENI. Unmatched junction bases numbered 5, after V lost 3 bases and J lost 4 bases. The CDR3 coding sequence is TGTGCCAGCTCACCGACTAGCGGGAGGGCCTGGTACAATGAGCAGTTCTTC. This encodes CASSPTSGRAWYNEQFF.

V and J are TRBV30 and TRBJ1-2; unclear D gene. This CDR3 region has 14 residues. CDR1 GTSNPN and CDR2 SVGIG come from the germline V gene (reference sequence). The V and J ends lost 1 base and 6 bases respectively, with 15 bases between them. This chain's CDR3 is CAWSDVATLDGYTF. CDR3 DNA: TGTGCCTGGAGTGATGTGGCGACACTCGATGGCTACACCTTC. Combining the CDR3 with reference TRBV30 and TRBJ1-2 gives the whole variable domain SQTIHQWPATLVQPVGSPLSLECTVEGTSNPNLYWYRQAAGRGLQLLFYSVGIGQISSEVPQNLSASRPQDRQFILSSKKLLLSDSGFYLCAWSDVATLDGYTFGSGTRLTVV.

The chain employs TRBV29-1 and TRBJ2-1, with 16 bases aligning to TRBD2. The V segment lost 2 bases and the J segment 7 bases; nucleotides outside the gene matches: 8. In germline, CDR1 is SQVTM, CDR2 ANQGSEA. This CDR3 spans 17 amino acids. Here the CDR3 reads CSVELGTSGRADNEQFF. As DNA, the CDR3 is TGCAGCGTTGAATTAGGGACTAGCGGGAGGGCCGATAATGAGCAGTTCTTC.

Details on this clonotype: Mismatch with germline at one junction end may stem from a read error. The gene calls are TRBV28 and TRBJ2-2, with 8 bases lining up with TRBD2. The CDR3 has 15 residues. The V gene's germline CDR1 is MDHEN and CDR2 SYDVKM. The CDR3 bases are TGTGCCAGCAGTTCAGCGGGAGCGAACACCGGGGAGCTGCTTTTT. Translated, it gives CASSSAGANTGELLF.

The CDR3 sequence is CASTPGGANVLTF. The CDR3 DNA sequence: TGTGCCAGCACCCCTGGGGGGGCCAACGTCCTGACTTTC. This chain links TRBV5-5 with TRBJ2-6; D not certain. There are 13 residues in the CDR3. With 6 bases removed from V and 4 bases from J, the gap between germline ends came to 8 bases. The germline CDR1 and CDR2 sequences are SGHKS and YYEKEE (reference sequence).

This rearrangement joins TRBV7-2 to TRBJ2-3; 9 bases are shared with TRBD2. Germline V gene data show CDR1 as SGHTA and CDR2 as FQGNSA. The CDR3 has 15 amino acids. V was clipped by 1 base and J by 3 bases; unmatched bases: 2. The CDR3 coding sequence is TGTGCCAGCAGCTTAGGTAGCGGGGGAACAGATACGCAGTATTTT. Amino acid sequence: CASSLGSGGTDTQYF.

V is TRBV13 and J is TRBJ2-5; TRBD1 might be the D (6 bases). Germline V gene sequence: CDR1 PRHDT, CDR2 FYEKMQ (reference sequence). V shed 5 bases and J shed 1 base, with 8 bases lying between them. The CDR3 has 13 amino acids. In DNA, the CDR3 is TGTGCCAGCAGCATGGACAGCCAAGAGACCCAGTACTTC. Residues: CASSMDSQETQYF.

The chain couples TRBV20-1 to TRBJ2-5; TRBD2 matches at 9 bases. Germline V gene sequence: CDR1 DFQATT, CDR2 SNEGSKA (reference sequence). Losses at the gene ends were 6 bases for V and 5 bases for J; bases not matched to a gene: 1. The CDR3 covers 11 residues. The DNA of the CDR3 is TGCAGTGCAGGACTAGCGGAGACCCAGTACTTC. It translates to CSAGLAETQYF.

The chain links TRBV7-8 to TRBJ1-2, with D hard to call. Germline V gene data show CDR1 as SGHVS and CDR2 as FQNEAQ. The CDR3 length is 14 residues. V dropped 1 base and J dropped 4 bases, with 10 bases sitting between them. For the CDR3, the DNA is TGTGCCAGCAGCTTAGTGCCGGAATCCTATGGCTACACCTTC. It specifies CASSLVPESYGYTF. Full variable domain (remainder filled in from reference TRBV7-8 and TRBJ1-2): GAGVSQSPRYKVAKRGQDVALRCDPISGHVSLFWYQQALGQGPEFLTYFQNEAQLDKSGLPSDRFFAERPEGSVSTLKIQRTQQEDSAVYLCASSLVPESYGYTFGSGTRLTVV.

The chain is built from TRBV20-1 and TRBJ2-2; D gene ambiguous. The ends were cut back, 4 bases at V and 2 bases at J, with 14 bases in the middle. The CDR3 loop spans 15 amino acids. Germline lookup yields CDR1 DFQATT and CDR2 SNEGSKA (reference sequence). The CDR3 coding sequence is TGCAGTGCTACTATTCCCGGGCCAAACACCGGGGAGCTGTTTTTT. Encoded protein: CSATIPGPNTGELFF.

This chain connects TRBV4-1 to TRBJ2-5, with 13 bases aligning to TRBD2. Germline values: CDR1 MGHRA, CDR2 YSYEKL. This CDR3 is built from 23 residues. V was clipped by 4 bases and J by 5 bases; unmatched bases: 28. The CDR3 loop reads CASSPYFPGTSGAFLKFAETQYF. The CDR3 DNA sequence: TGCGCCAGCAGCCCTTACTTCCCCGGGACTAGCGGGGCCTTTTTGAAGTTTGCGGAGACCCAGTACTTC.

The chain recombines TRBV3-1 with TRBJ1-6; D uncertain. Per germline, CDR1 LGHDT and CDR2 YNNKEL (reference sequence). V was trimmed by 6 bases and J by 9 bases, leaving 9 bases between them. The length of the CDR3 is 12 residues. CDR3 nucleotide sequence: TGTGCCAGCAGGGCTCTTAGTTCACCCCTCCACTTT. Encoded protein: CASRALSSPLHF.

The J gene is TRBJ2-1, the V gene TRBV4-1; D possibly corresponds to TRBD2 (7 bases). CDR3 length: 14 amino acids. The germline V and J ends were trimmed by 1 base and 12 bases, with 16 bases remaining between them. CDR1 and CDR2 (germline): MGHRA, YSYEKL. The CDR3 DNA reads TGCGCCAGCAGCCAAGCTGGGCGGGGGCCCCGGCAGTTCTTC. As protein: CASSQAGRGPRQFF.

The V call is TRBV21-1, the J call TRBJ2-5; the table gives TRBD2 as D, unverified against the DNA. TRBV21-1 constitutes a pseudogene. The CDR3 totals 17 residues. In DNA, the CDR3 is TGTGCCAGCAGCAAAGAGGCTAGCGGGGGGCCAGGGGAGACCCAGTACTTC. This encodes CASSKEASGGPGETQYF.

V and J are TRBV20-1 and TRBJ2-1; possible D gene TRBD2, 6 bases. Germline CDR1 DFQATT, CDR2 SNEGSKA (reference sequence). CDR3 length equals 13 residues. Deletions cut 1 base from V and 9 bases from J, with 13 bases between. Here the CDR3 DNA reads TGCAGTGCTAGAGGTCCCGCCGGGGGTGAGCAGTTCTTC. It is translated as CSARGPAGGEQFF.

This clonotype has a single count. The chain carries TRBV6-6 and TRBJ2-2, with D unclear. The germline gives CDR1 MNHNY, CDR2 SVGAGI (reference sequence). The V end lost 7 bases, the J end lost 1 base, and 13 bases lay between the germline ends. The CDR3 has 15 residues. The CDR3 nucleotides are TGTGCCAGCAAGATAGGAGCGCTGAACACCGGGGAGCTGTTTTTT. Translating gives CASKIGALNTGELFF.

The rearrangement joins TRBV6-1 to TRBJ1-5; no definite D call. From germline, CDR1 is MNHNS and CDR2 SASEGT. V lost 4 bases, J lost 2 bases, and 12 bases lay in between. CDR3 size: 15 residues. The CDR3 nucleotides read TGTGCCAGCAGTGGTGAGACCGGCGGCAATCAGCCCCAGCATTTT. It is translated as CASSGETGGNQPQHF.

The chain recombines TRBV30 with TRBJ1-1, with D possibly being TRBD1 (6 bases). The CDR3 contains 13 residues. CDR1 is GTSNPN and CDR2 is SVGIG in the germline V gene (reference sequence). V lost 1 base and J 3 bases, leaving 9 bases between the germline ends. The CDR3 region is CAWSADRYTEAFF. CDR3 nucleotides: TGTGCCTGGAGTGCGGACAGATACACTGAAGCTTTCTTT.

This clonotype has a single count. CDR3 coding DNA: TGTGCCAGCAGCTTCCAACCTGAGACCCAGTACTTC. Translated: CASSFQPETQYF. The chain links TRBV5-6 to TRBJ2-5; D unclear. Germline V lookup: CDR1 SGHDT, CDR2 YYEEEE. The CDR3 has 12 amino acids. Trimming cost V 2 bases and J 5 bases, with 7 bases left between them.

The V call is TRBV7-2, the J call TRBJ2-5, with 11 bases identical to TRBD2. V was pared by 6 bases and J by 2 bases, with 5 bases of the junction left unmatched. CDR3 length: 15 residues. From germline, CDR1 is SGHTA and CDR2 FQGNSA. This CDR3 is CASSSSGRQQETQYF. The CDR3 DNA reads as TGTGCCAGCAGTTCTAGCGGGAGGCAACAAGAGACCCAGTACTTC.

The gene calls are TRBV6-5 and TRBJ1-2; tentatively, D is TRBD1 (5 bases). V was clipped by 6 bases and J by 8 bases, with 13 bases between them. Germline V gene lookup returns CDR1 MNHEY and CDR2 SVGAGI. This CDR3 is 12 amino acids long. CDR3 nucleotide sequence: TGTGCCAGCAGACCAACGGGACGAGGCTACACCTTC. It is translated as CASRPTGRGYTF.

The rearrangement links TRBV3-1 to TRBJ2-7; D ambiguous. V dropped 4 bases and J dropped 7 bases, with 17 bases sitting between them. The CDR3 is 14 residues long. CDR1 LGHDT and CDR2 YNNKEL come from the germline V gene (reference sequence). The CDR3 here is CASSPFPQAREQYF. DNA for the CDR3: TGTGCCAGCAGCCCCTTCCCCCAGGCCAGGGAGCAGTACTTC.